The rows below give T cell receptor beta chains drawn from one sample of a study of tumor-infiltrating lymphocytes in oesophageal squamous cell carcinoma. TCRdb reprocessed the PCR reads with MiXCR, giving one entry per CDR3 protein. The sample shows 17,000 or so distinct CDR3 sequences, 47% of them seen only once. Sequenced material: normal esophageal tissue next to the tumor. All receptors come from a female donor with esophageal squamous cell carcinoma. Each CDR3 is given with its conserved first and last residue. Each record gives: V gene, J gene, D gene, CDR3 length, clone size, CDR3 protein, CDR3 DNA. The D gene is left open where the match is weak. A clone size is listed for some rows: how often the clone was seen (once, few, many), or a class if it is expanded.

TRBV15,TRBJ1-2,NA,14,NA,CATSRDRGGYGYTF,TGTGCCACCAGCAGAGATCGGGGGGGGTATGGCTACACCTTC
TRBV7-2,TRBJ1-1,TRBD1,13,few,CAINRGVNTEAFF,TGTGCCATCAACAGGGGAGTGAACACTGAAGCTTTCTTT
TRBV6-6,TRBJ2-7,NA,11,once,CASSINNEQYF,TGTGCCAGCAGTATCAACAATGAGCAGTACTTC
TRBV11-2,TRBJ1-5,NA,13,NA,CASSSLPDQPQHF,TGTGCCAGCAGCTCCCTTCCAGATCAGCCCCAGCATTTT
TRBV7-2,TRBJ2-1,NA,15,NA,CASSLDGSTGVGQFF,TGTGCCAGCAGCTTAGATGGGTCGACGGGGGTCGGGCAGTTCTTC
TRBV2,TRBJ2-3,TRBD1,18,many,CASRGLPPGQGASDTQYF,TGTGCCAGCAGGGGACTCCCCCCGGGACAGGGGGCGTCAGATACGCAGTATTTT
TRBV5-1,TRBJ1-1,NA,15,NA,CASSLQGPAYTEAFF,TGCGCCAGCAGCTTGCAGGGTCCTGCCTACACTGAAGCTTTCTTT
TRBV20-1,TRBJ2-4,TRBD2,14,NA,CSARVRGGPDIQYF,TGCAGTGCTAGAGTACGGGGGGGCCCGGACATTCAGTACTTC
TRBV6-1,TRBJ1-5,NA,15,many,CASSPDSNSNQPQHF,TGTGCCAGCAGTCCGGACAGCAATAGCAATCAGCCCCAGCATTTT
TRBV10-3,TRBJ2-7,TRBD2,16,NA,CAIRNPTSGRGDEQYF,TGTGCCATCAGGAACCCGACTAGCGGGAGGGGGGACGAGCAGTACTTC
TRBV7-6,TRBJ2-1,NA,13,few,CASSFQYSYEQFF,TGTGCCAGCAGCTTTCAGTACTCCTACGAGCAGTTCTTC
TRBV7-2,TRBJ2-7,TRBD1,12,NA,CASSSTGYEQYF,TGTGCCAGCAGCTCGACAGGGTACGAGCAGTACTTC
TRBV7-2,TRBJ2-5,NA,13,few,CASSFFGEETQYF,TGTGCCAGCAGCTTTTTTGGGGAAGAGACCCAGTACTTC
TRBV7-9,TRBJ2-5,NA,13,NA,CASSVGVHQTQYF,TGTGCCAGCAGCGTGGGAGTTCATCAGACCCAGTACTTC